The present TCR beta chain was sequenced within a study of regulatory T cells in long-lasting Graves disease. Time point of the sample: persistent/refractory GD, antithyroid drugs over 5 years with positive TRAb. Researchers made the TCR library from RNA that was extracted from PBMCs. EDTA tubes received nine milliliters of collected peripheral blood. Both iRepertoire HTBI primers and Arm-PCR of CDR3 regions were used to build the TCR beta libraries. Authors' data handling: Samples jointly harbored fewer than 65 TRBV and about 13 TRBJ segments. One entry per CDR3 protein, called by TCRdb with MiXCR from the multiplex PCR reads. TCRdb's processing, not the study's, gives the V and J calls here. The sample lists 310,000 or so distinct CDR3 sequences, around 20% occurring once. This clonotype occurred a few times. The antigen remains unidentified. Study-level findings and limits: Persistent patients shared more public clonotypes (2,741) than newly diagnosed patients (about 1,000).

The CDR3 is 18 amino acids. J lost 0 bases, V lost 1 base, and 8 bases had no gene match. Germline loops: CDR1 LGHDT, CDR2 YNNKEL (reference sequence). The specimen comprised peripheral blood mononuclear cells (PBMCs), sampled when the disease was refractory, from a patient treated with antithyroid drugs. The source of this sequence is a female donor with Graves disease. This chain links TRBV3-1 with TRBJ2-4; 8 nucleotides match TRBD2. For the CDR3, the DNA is TGTGCCAGCAGCCAAGGCGGTAGCGGGAACCTAGCCAAAAACATTCAGTACTTC. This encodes CASSQGGSGNLAKNIQYF.